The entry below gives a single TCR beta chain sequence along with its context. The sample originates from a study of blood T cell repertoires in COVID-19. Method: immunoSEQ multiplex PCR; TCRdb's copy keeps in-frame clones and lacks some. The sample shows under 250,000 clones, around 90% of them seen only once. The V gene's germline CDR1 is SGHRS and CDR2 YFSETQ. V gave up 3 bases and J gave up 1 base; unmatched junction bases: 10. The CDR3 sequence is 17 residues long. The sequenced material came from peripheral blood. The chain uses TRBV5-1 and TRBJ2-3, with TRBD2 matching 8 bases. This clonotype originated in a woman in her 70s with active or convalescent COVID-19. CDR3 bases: TGCGCCAGCAGCTCGGGCCGCGGGGGGCGGGGCACAGATACGCAGTATTTT. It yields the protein CASSSGRGGRGTDTQYF.